Below, one T cell receptor beta chain is given with its context. The source of the sample is a study of blood T cells in healthy people across ages. With 1 base removed from V and 3 bases from J, the gap between germline ends came to 16 bases. This CDR3 spans 16 amino acids. Germline V gives CDR1 SGHVS, CDR2 FNYEAQ. Together with a sample-barcoded 5' primer, a J-beta primer mix was included in a second PCR lasting about 7 to 11 cycles. Each CDR3 protein gets one entry after TCRdb re-called the 5' RACE reads with MiXCR. The sample consists of over 500,000 distinct CDR3 sequences, approximately 26% of them appearing once. These data also featured in a second study, about T cells of mothers and their children.

Sequenced input: blood. The genes are TRBV7-6 and TRBJ2-7; D might be TRBD1 (5 bases). The receptor was isolated from a boy aged 2 to 10 in good health. CDR3 DNA: TGTGCCAGCAGCTTAGAGGCAGGGCAGGCGAGCTACGAGCAGTACTTC. Translation gives CASSLEAGQASYEQYF.